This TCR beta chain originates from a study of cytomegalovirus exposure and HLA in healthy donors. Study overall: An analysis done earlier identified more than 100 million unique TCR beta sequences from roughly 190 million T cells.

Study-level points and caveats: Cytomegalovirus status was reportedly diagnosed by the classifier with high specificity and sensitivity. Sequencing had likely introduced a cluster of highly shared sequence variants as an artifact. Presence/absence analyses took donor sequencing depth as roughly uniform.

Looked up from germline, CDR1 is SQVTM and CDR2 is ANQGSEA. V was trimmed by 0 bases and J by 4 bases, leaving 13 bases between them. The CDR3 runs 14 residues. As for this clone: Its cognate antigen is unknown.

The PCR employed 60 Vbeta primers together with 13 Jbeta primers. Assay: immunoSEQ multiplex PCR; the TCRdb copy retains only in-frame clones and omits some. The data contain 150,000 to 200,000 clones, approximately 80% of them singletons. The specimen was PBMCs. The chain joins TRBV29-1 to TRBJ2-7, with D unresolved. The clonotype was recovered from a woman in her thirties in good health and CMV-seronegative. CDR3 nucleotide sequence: TGCAGCGTTGAAGAGCGGAAAGATGGTTACGAGCAGTACTTC. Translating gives CSVEERKDGYEQYF.